This T cell receptor (beta chain) was sequenced in a study of PD-1 blockade in classical Hodgkin lymphoma. This clone was seen only a few times. What it recognizes is unknown. The CDR3 is 13 amino acids. Between the trimmed V and J ends, which lost 4 bases and 8 bases, there was a span of 11 bases. Per germline, CDR1 MNHEY and CDR2 SVGAGI. Libraries were prepared by immunoSEQ multiplex PCR; TCRdb keeps only in-frame clonotypes and omits some of them. In the table there are 15,000 to 20,000 clones, over 80% of which are singletons. Each patient relapsed following autologous stem cell transplantation, and prior brentuximab vedotin exposure differed. Isolation of CD4+ T cells from thawed PBMCs was performed by magnetic negative selection. Study outcomes and limitations: Lower baseline TCR diversity was reported for newly diagnosed patients than for healthy donors.

The sample was CD4+ T cells from blood, taken at baseline. This sequence joins TRBV6-5 and TRBJ1-4, with D maybe TRBD1 (5 bases). This receptor was obtained from a human donor with classical Hodgkin lymphoma. The CDR3 region is CASSLRGWEKLFF. In DNA, the CDR3 is TGTGCCAGCAGTTTACGGGGCTGGGAAAAACTGTTTTTT.